The clone carrying this T cell receptor (beta chain) occurred a few times. The antigen is not known. TCR beta VDJ and CDR3 profiling used genomic DNA as template. TCRdb reanalysed the reads using MiXCR and keeps one entry per CDR3 protein. The data contain tens of thousands of distinct CDR3 sequences, roughly 72% of them singletons. Germline CDR1 and CDR2: MGHDK and SYGVNS. Trimming removed 1 base at V and 1 base at J, with 10 bases between. The CDR3 has 15 amino acids. These data belong to a study of CD8+CD57+ T cells in acquired aplastic anemia. The wider study: Across the sorted CD4+ and CD8+ cells, DNA amounts averaged roughly 3 ug. General study results and limits: The study found no significant CD8+ Simpson's diversity difference between patients and controls.

Sequenced patients had shown CD8+CD57+ cell expansion by flow cytometry. Every patient had severe acquired aplastic anemia. Among the patients, none had received any therapy at the time of blood sampling. The receptor's source is a human donor with aplastic anemia. The specimen sequenced was sorted CD4+, CD8+, or CD8+CD57+ T cells (not recorded which) from PBMCs. This rearrangement joins TRBV25-1 to TRBJ1-1; D unresolved. CDR3 sequence: CASSELIGGNTEAFF. The CDR3 DNA is TGTGCCAGCAGTGAATTAATAGGAGGGAACACTGAAGCTTTCTTT.